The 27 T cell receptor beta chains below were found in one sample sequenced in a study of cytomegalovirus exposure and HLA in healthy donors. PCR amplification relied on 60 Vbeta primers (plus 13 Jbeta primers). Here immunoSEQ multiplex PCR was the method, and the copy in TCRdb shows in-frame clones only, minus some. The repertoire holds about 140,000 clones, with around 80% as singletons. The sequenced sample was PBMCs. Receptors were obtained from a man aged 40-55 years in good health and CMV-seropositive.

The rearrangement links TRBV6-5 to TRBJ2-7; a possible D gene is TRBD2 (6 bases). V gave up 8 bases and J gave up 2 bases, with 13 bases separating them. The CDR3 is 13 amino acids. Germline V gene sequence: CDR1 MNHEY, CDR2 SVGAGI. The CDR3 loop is CASGEASAYEQYF. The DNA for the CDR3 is TGTGCCAGCGGAGAGGCTAGCGCCTACGAGCAGTACTTC.

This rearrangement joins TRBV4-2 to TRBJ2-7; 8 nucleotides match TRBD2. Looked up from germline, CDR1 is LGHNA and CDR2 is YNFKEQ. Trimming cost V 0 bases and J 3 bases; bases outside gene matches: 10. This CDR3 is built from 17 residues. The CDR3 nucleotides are TGTGCCAGCAGCCAAGACCGCCTAGCGGGTGGAGACTACGAGCAGTACTTC. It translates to CASSQDRLAGGDYEQYF.

CDR3 bases: TGTGCCAGCAGTAGCACCGCCACAGATACGCAGTATTTT. Its translation is CASSSTATDTQYF. The chain is built from TRBV6-4 and TRBJ2-3; D call uncertain. The germline V and J ends were trimmed by 5 bases and 2 bases, with 8 bases remaining between them. CDR3 length: 13 residues. CDR1 and CDR2 (germline): MRHNA, SNTAGT.

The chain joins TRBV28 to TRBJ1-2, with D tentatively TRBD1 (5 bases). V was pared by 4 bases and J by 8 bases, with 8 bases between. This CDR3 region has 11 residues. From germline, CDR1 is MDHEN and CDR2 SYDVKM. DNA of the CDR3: TGTGCCAGCAGTTCGCGGGACGGCTACACCTTC. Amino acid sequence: CASSSRDGYTF.

The CDR3 sequence: CASSLGPGTQYF. DNA of the CDR3: TGTGCCAGCAGCTTGGGACCGGGGACCCAGTACTTC. V is TRBV5-6 and J is TRBJ2-5, with D unclear. V lost 0 bases and J lost 7, with 7 bases in between. Germline assignment: CDR1 SGHDT and CDR2 YYEEEE. The CDR3 contains 12 residues.

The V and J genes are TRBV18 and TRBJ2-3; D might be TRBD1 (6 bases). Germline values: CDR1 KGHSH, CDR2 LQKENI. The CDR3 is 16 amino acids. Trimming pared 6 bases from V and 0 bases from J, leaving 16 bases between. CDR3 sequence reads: CASSPGRTASTDTQYF. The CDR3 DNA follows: TGTGCCAGCTCCCCAGGGCGGACAGCTAGCACAGATACGCAGTATTTT.

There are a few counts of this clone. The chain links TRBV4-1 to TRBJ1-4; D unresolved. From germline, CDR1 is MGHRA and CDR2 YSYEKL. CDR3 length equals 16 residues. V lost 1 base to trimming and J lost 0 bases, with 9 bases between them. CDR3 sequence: CASSQASGSTNEKLFF. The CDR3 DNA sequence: TGCGCCAGCAGCCAAGCTTCGGGATCAACTAATGAAAAACTGTTTTTT.

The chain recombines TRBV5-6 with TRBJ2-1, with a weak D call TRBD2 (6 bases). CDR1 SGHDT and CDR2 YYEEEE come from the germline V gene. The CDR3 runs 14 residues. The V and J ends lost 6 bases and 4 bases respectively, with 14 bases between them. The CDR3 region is CASTGGIAYNEQFF. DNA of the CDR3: TGTGCCAGCACAGGAGGGATCGCATACAATGAGCAGTTCTTC.

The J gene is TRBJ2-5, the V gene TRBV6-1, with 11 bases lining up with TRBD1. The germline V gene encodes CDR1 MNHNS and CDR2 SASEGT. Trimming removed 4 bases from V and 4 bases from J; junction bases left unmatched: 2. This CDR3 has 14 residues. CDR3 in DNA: TGTGCCAGCAGTGGGACAGGGGGCGCAGAGACCCAGTACTTC. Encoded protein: CASSGTGGAETQYF.

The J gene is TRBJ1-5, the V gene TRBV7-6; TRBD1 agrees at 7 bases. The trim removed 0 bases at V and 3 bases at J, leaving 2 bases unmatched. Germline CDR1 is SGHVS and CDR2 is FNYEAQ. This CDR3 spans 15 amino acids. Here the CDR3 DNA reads TGTGCCAGCAGCTTAGCGGGACAGCCCAATCAGCCCCAGCATTTT. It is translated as CASSLAGQPNQPQHF.

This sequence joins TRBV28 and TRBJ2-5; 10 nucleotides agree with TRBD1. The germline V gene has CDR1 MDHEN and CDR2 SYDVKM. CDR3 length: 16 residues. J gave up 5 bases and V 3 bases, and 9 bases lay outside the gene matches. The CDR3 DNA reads TGTGCCAGCAGTTTCGGGACAGGGGTAGTGCGGGAGACCCAGTACTTC. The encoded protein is CASSFGTGVVRETQYF.

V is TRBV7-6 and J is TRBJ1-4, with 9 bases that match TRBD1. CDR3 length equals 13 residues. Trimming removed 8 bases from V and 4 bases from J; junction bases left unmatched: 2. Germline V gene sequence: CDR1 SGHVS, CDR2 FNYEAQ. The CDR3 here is CASGQGHNEKLFF. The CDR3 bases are TGTGCCAGCGGACAGGGGCATAATGAAAAACTGTTTTTT.

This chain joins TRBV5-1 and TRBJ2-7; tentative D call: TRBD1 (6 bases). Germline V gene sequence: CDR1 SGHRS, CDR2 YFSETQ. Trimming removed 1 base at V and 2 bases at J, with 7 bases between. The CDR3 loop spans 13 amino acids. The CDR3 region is CASSLRGTYEQYF. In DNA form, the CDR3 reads TGCGCCAGCAGCTTGAGGGGGACCTACGAGCAGTACTTC.

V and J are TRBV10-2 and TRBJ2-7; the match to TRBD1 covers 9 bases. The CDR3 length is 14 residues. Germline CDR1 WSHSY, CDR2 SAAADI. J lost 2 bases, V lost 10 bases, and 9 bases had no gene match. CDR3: CATGPGQGAYEQYF. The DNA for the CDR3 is TGCGCCACCGGACCGGGACAGGGTGCCTACGAGCAGTACTTC.

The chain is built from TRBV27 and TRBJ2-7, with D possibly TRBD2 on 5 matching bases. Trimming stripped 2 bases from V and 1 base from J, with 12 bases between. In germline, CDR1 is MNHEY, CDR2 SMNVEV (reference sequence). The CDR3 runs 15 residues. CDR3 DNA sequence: TGTGCCAGCAGTTTAGGAGGCAGTTCTTCCTACGAGCAGTACTTC. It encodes CASSLGGSSSYEQYF.

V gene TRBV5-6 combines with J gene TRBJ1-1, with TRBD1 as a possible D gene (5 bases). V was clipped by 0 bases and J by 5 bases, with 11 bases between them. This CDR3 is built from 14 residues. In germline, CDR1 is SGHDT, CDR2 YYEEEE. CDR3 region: CASSLVSPGTEAFF. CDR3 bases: TGTGCCAGCAGCTTGGTCAGCCCAGGGACTGAAGCTTTCTTT.

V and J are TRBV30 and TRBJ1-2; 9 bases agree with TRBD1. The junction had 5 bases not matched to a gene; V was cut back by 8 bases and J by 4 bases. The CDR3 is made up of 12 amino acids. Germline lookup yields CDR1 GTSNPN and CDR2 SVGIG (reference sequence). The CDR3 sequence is CAGTGGGYGYTF. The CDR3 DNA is TGTGCCGGTACAGGGGGCGGCTATGGCTACACCTTC.

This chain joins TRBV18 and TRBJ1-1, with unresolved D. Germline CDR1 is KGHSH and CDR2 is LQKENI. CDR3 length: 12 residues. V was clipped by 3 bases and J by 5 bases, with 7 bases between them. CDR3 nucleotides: TGTGCCAGCTCACCGGCGGGGACTGAAGCTTTCTTT. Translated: CASSPAGTEAFF.

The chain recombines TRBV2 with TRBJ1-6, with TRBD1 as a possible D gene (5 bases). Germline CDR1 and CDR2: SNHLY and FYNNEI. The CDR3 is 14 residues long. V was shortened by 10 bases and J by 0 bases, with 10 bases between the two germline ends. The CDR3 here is CATGSSSYNSPLHF. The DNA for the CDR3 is TGTGCCACAGGGTCTAGCTCCTATAATTCACCCCTCCACTTT.

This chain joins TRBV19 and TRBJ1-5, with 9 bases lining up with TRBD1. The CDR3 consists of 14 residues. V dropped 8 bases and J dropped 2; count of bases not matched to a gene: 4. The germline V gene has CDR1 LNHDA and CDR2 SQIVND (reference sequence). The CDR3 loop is CASWDRARNQPQHF. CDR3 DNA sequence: TGTGCCAGTTGGGACAGGGCGCGCAATCAGCCCCAGCATTTT. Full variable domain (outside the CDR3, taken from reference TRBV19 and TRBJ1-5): DGGITQSPKYLFRKEGQNVTLSCEQNLNHDAMYWYRQDPGQGLRLIYYSQIVNDFQKGDIAEGYSVSREKKESFPLTVTSAQKNPTAFYLCASWDRARNQPQHFGDGTRLSIL.

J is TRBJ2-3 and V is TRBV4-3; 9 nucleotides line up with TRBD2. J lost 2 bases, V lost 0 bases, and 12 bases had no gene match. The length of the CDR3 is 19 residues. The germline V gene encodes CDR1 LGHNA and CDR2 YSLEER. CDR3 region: CASSQDNLLSGGTTDTQYF. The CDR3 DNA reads TGCGCCAGCAGCCAAGATAACTTGCTCAGCGGGGGGACCACAGATACGCAGTATTTT.

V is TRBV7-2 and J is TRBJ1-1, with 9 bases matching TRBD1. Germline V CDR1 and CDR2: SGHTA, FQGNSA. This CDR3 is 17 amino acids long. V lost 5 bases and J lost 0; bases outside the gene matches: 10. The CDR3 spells CASSRLRDRDLNTEAFF. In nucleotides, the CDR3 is TGTGCCAGCAGCCGACTCCGGGACAGGGACCTGAACACTGAAGCTTTCTTT.

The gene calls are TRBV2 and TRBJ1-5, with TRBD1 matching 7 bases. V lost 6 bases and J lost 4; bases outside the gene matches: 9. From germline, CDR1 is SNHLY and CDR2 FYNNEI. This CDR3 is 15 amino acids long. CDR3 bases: TGTGCCAGCAGCCCTACAGGGGATTGGAATCAGCCCCAGCATTTT. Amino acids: CASSPTGDWNQPQHF.

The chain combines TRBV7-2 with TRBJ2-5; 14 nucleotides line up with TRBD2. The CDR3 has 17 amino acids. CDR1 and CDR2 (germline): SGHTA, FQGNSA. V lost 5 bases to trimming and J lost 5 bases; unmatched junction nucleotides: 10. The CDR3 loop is CASSRGTSGRHRETQYF. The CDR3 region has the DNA TGTGCCAGCAGCCGCGGGACTAGCGGGAGACACCGGGAGACCCAGTACTTC.

CDR3 nucleotide sequence: TGTGCCAGCAGTGTCCTGGGACAGGGTATCATTGAGGGCTACACCTTC. This encodes CASSVLGQGIIEGYTF. The chain uses TRBV28 and TRBJ1-2; 9 bases are a match to TRBD1. Looked up from germline, CDR1 is MDHEN and CDR2 is SYDVKM. V lost 5 bases and J lost 8; bases outside the gene matches: 15. The CDR3 is made up of 16 amino acids.

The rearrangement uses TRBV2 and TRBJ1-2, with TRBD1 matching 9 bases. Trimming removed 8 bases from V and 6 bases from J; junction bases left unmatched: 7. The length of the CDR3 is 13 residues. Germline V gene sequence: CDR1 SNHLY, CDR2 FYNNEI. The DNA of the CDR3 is TGTGCCAGCTGCCGGGACAGGGTGGATGGCTACACCTTC. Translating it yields CASCRDRVDGYTF.

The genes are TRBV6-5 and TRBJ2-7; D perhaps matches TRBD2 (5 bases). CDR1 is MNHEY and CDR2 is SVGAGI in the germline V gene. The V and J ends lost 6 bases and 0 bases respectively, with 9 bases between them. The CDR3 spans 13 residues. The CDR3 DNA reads TGTGCCAGCAGGCGGGCCTACTCCTACGAGCAGTACTTC. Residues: CASRRAYSYEQYF.